Listed below are T cell receptor beta chains from one sample, sequenced in a study of PD-1 and CTLA-4 blockade in melanoma. TCRdb keeps only in-frame clones here, not all; method: immunoSEQ multiplex PCR. The sample holds tens of thousands of clones, about 88% seen once. The sequenced sample was CD8+ T cells from peripheral blood, obtained from a patient given anti-PD-1 treatment. The receptors originated from a human donor with melanoma. CDR3s leave out the opening cysteine and the closing phenylalanine or tryptophan. Clone size appears in some rows only: once, few, many, or a class for an expanded clone.

V: TRBV28; size: .; J: TRBJ2-2; CDR3: ASSHGGTGLGELF
V: TRBV6-5; size: .; J: TRBJ2-3; CDR3: ASSSGQGTDTQY
V: TRBV5-1; size: .; J: TRBJ2-3; CDR3: ASSLEGGASTDTQY
V: TRBV29-1; size: .; J: TRBJ2-2; CDR3: SVPGGQNTGELF
V: TRBV6-5; size: few; J: TRBJ1-2; CDR3: ASSSAVERGYT
V: TRBV30; size: .; J: TRBJ2-2; CDR3: AWSPPGELF
V: TRBV7-2; size: .; J: TRBJ1-1; CDR3: ASSLTGGTEAF
V: TRBV4-1; size: .; J: TRBJ2-3; CDR3: ASSQERGEGDTQY
V: TRBV30; size: once; J: TRBJ2-3; CDR3: AWSRLGGGDTQY
V: TRBV29-1; size: .; J: TRBJ2-7; CDR3: SATGAHHEQY
V: TRBV7-9; size: .; J: TRBJ2-1; CDR3: ASSGTPFHDEQF
V: TRBV7-3; size: .; J: TRBJ2-5; CDR3: ASSLWGGEETQY
V: TRBV7-9; size: .; J: TRBJ1-2; CDR3: ASSRIRGLSNYGYT
V: TRBV19; size: .; J: TRBJ2-1; CDR3: ASSIWGLAGNEQF
V: TRBV4-1; size: .; J: TRBJ2-5; CDR3: ASSQVGGQETQY
V: TRBV27; size: .; J: TRBJ2-7; CDR3: ASSWAPSYEQY
V: TRBV7-9; size: once; J: TRBJ1-3; CDR3: ASSLSTAHPSGNTIY
V: TRBV28; size: .; J: TRBJ2-7; CDR3: ASSLLSGVGEQY
V: TRBV25-1; size: .; J: TRBJ1-2; CDR3: ASSELGTATGYT
V: TRBV29-1; size: .; J: TRBJ1-1; CDR3: SVESDRRNTEAF
V: TRBV7-7; size: .; J: TRBJ1-1; CDR3: ASSLGMNTEAF
V: TRBV28; size: .; J: TRBJ1-4; CDR3: ASSTPSSEKLF
V: TRBV10-3; size: .; J: TRBJ1-2; CDR3: AISESETGLHRYGYT